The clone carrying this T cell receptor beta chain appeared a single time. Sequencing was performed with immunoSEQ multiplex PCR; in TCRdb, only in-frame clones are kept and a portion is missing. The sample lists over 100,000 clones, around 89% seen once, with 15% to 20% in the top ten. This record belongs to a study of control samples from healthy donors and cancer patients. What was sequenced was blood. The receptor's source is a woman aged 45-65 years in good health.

The CDR3 DNA reads TGTGCCAGCAGCGCGGAAGGAAATACGCAGTATTTT. Protein sequence: CASSAEGNTQYF. The chain couples TRBV7-3 to TRBJ2-3; D is unresolved. The V end was cut by 5 bases, the J end by 7 bases, with 10 bases between. CDR1 is SGHTA and CDR2 is FQGTGA in the germline V gene. The CDR3 is 12 amino acids.